This TCR beta chain was sequenced in a study of shared clonotypes between healthy human individuals. Across the study: The cohort comprised a couple of women and a few men. Their ages spanned 18 to 49 years.

The study, taken as a whole, reports: Enrolling few donors narrowed the genetic and exposure-history diversity that was represented.

Libraries were prepared by immunoSEQ multiplex PCR; TCRdb keeps only in-frame clonotypes and omits some of them. This sample yields more than 450,000 clones, of which about four fifths are seen a single time; over 10% belongs to the top ten. On this clone: As yet, its antigen is unknown.

V lost 4 bases to trimming and J lost 0 bases, with 8 bases between them. Germline values: CDR1 SQVTM, CDR2 ANQGSEA. CDR3 length equals 13 residues. V is TRBV29-1 and J is TRBJ2-3, with D hard to call. This sequence was found in a woman aged 40 to 55 in good health. Some clones in this sample may be carry-over from other donors' samples. The specimen sequenced was PBMCs. This chain's CDR3 is CSVVADSTDTQYF. As DNA, the CDR3 is TGCAGCGTTGTTGCGGATAGCACAGATACGCAGTATTTT.